These T cell receptor beta chains were read from a single sample in a study of ipilimumab plus nivolumab after autologous stem cell transplantation. The table came from immunoSEQ multiplex PCR; TCRdb's copy has only in-frame clones and leaves some out. The sample contains some 45,000 clones, more than 70% of which appear only once. Sequenced material: PBMCs, taken in a trial of ipilimumab plus nivolumab as post-transplant consolidation. The source of these receptors is a male donor with multiple myeloma. CDR3s include the opening cysteine and the closing phenylalanine or tryptophan. Each record gives: CDR3 DNA, CDR3 protein, D gene, J gene, V gene. D genes are given only for firm matches.

DNA: TGTGCCATCAGTGACGTTGACAGGGCCTACGAGCAGTACTTC
CDR3: CAISDVDRAYEQYF
D: TRBD1
J: TRBJ2-7
V: TRBV10-3

DNA: TGTGCCAGCGGCTGGAGGGAGCAGTACTTC
CDR3: CASGWREQYF
D: NA
J: TRBJ2-7
V: TRBV27

DNA: TGTGCCAGCAGCCAGGGGCGGGGTCCAAATGAAAAACTGTTTTTT
CDR3: CASSQGRGPNEKLFF
D: NA
J: TRBJ1-4
V: TRBV7-8

DNA: TGTGCCAGTACAACAGAAGCGGGAGCCTCCTACGAGCAGTACTTC
CDR3: CASTTEAGASYEQYF
D: TRBD2
J: TRBJ2-7
V: TRBV19

DNA: TGTGCCAGCAGCCCATCAGGGGGCTACGAGCAGTACTTC
CDR3: CASSPSGGYEQYF
D: TRBD1
J: TRBJ2-7
V: TRBV7-9

DNA: TGTGCCAGCAGCCTCTCGGAGACCCAGTACTTC
CDR3: CASSLSETQYF
D: NA
J: TRBJ2-5
V: TRBV7-9

DNA: TGTGCCAGCAGCTCTGGACAAGTTGATAATTCACCCCTCCACTTT
CDR3: CASSSGQVDNSPLHF
D: NA
J: TRBJ1-6
V: TRBV7-3

DNA: TGTGCCAGCACCTCTCCGAACACCGAGGACGGGACCCAGTACTTC
CDR3: CASTSPNTEDGTQYF
D: NA
J: TRBJ2-5
V: TRBV5-4

DNA: TGTGCCAGCATGAAGGGGGCCTCTGGGGCCAACGTCCTGACTTTC
CDR3: CASMKGASGANVLTF
D: TRBD1
J: TRBJ2-6
V: TRBV2

DNA: TGTGCCAGCAGCCAGGGCCCGTCCCTATCCTACGAGCAGTACTTC
CDR3: CASSQGPSLSYEQYF
D: NA
J: TRBJ2-7
V: TRBV16

DNA: TGTACCAAAGGGCGGGGGACCCAGTACTTC
CDR3: CTKGRGTQYF
D: NA
J: TRBJ2-5
V: TRBV19

DNA: TGTGCCAGCAGCCCCAGTCCGGGGAGCTCCTACGAGCAGTACTTC
CDR3: CASSPSPGSSYEQYF
D: NA
J: TRBJ2-7
V: TRBV9

DNA: TGTGCCAGCAGCTGGCTACAAGACACCATGAACACTGAAGCTTTCTTT
CDR3: CASSWLQDTMNTEAFF
D: NA
J: TRBJ1-1
V: TRBV7-6